This note documents a single T cell receptor (beta chain) sequence. Its antigen remains unidentified. With a much larger clone just one base away, this may be a read error. Here the CDR3 omits its conserved ending phenylalanine or tryptophan, so a read error is the likely source. This entry comes from a study of metastatic and nonmetastatic thyroid tumors. Study-level information: Thyroid patients, malignant and benign, had repertoires compared across blood and tumor or nodule tissue.

Patients underwent thyroid surgery, and none had received any treatment before it. Study results and caveats: The study reportedly found significantly higher TCR beta diversity in malignant thyroid tumors than benign nodules, in blood and tumor.

Germline V gives CDR1 SNHLY, CDR2 FYNNEI. V lost 2 bases and J 6 bases, leaving 10 bases between the germline ends. This CDR3 comprises 13 residues. Original processing methods: Clinicopathological groups differed in CDR3, with these differences serving to build a distant-metastasis classifier for papillary thyroid cancer. TCRdb re-called clones via MiXCR from the PCR reads. TCRdb assigned the V and J calls; the authors' analysis was not used. The sample shows some 84,000 clones, roughly 8.6% of them seen only once. This receptor was taken from a female donor with papillary thyroid cancer or a benign thyroid nodule (not recorded which). Some clones in this sample may be carry-over from other donors' samples. The sample was blood. V and J are TRBV2 and TRBJ1-2; no reliable D call. Written as DNA, the CDR3 is TGTGCCAGCAGTGAATTCGTGCGAAATGGCTACACCATC. Translating it yields CASSEFVRNGYTI.